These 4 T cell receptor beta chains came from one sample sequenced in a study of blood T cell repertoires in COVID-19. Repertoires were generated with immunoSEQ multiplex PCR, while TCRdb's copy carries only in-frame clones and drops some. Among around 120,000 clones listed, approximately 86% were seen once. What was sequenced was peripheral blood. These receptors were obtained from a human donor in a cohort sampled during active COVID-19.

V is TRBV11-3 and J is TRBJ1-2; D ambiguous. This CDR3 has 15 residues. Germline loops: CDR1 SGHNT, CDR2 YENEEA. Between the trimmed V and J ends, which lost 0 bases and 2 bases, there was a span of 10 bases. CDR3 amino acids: CASSLERQINYGYTF. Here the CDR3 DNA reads TGTGCCAGCAGCTTAGAGAGGCAGATCAACTATGGCTACACCTTC.

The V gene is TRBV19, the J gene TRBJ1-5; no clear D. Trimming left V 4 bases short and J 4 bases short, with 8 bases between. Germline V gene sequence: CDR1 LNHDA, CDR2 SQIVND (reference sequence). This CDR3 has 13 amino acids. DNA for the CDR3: TGTGCCAGTAGTAGTCAGATAAATCAGCCCCAGCATTTT. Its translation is CASSSQINQPQHF. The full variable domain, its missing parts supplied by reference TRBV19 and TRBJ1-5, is DGGITQSPKYLFRKEGQNVTLSCEQNLNHDAMYWYRQDPGQGLRLIYYSQIVNDFQKGDIAEGYSVSREKKESFPLTVTSAQKNPTAFYLCASSSQINQPQHFGDGTRLSIL.

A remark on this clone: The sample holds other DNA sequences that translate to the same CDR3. Here the CDR3 DNA reads TGTGCCAGTAGTATTGACAGGGGGTCTGGAAACACCATATATTTT. Translation: CASSIDRGSGNTIYF. The V gene is TRBV19, the J gene TRBJ1-3; 9 nucleotides align to TRBD1. CDR3 length: 15 residues. CDR1 is LNHDA and CDR2 is SQIVND in the germline V gene (reference sequence). J lost 1 base, V lost 3 bases, and 1 base had no gene match.

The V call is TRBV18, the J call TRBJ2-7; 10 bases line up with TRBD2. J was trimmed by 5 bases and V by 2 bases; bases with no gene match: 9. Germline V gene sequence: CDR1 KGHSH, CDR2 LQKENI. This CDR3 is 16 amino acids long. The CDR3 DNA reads TGTGCCAGCTCACCAAGGCCTAGCGGGAGTTCCGACGAGCAGTACTTC. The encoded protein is CASSPRPSGSSDEQYF. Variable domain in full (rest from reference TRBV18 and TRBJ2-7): NAGVMQNPRHLVRRRGQEARLRCSPMKGHSHVYWYRQLPEEGLKFMVYLQKENIIDESGMPKERFSAEFPKEGPSILRIQQVVRGDSAAYFCASSPRPSGSSDEQYFGPGTRLTVT.